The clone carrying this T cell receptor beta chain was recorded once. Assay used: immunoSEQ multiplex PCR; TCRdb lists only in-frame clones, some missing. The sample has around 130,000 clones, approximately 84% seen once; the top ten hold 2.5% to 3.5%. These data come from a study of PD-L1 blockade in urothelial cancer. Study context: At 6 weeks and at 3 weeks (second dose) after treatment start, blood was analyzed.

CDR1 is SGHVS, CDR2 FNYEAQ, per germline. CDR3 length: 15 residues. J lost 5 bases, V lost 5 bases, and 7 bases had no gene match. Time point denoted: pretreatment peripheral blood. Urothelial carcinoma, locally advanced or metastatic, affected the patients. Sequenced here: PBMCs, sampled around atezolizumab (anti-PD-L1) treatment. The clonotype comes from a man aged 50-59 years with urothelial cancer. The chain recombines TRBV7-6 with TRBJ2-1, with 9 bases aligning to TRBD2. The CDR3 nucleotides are TGTGCCAGCAGCAGACTAGCGGACCTTAACAATGAGCAGTTCTTC. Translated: CASSRLADLNNEQFF.